The 27 T cell receptor beta chains listed next were all sequenced from one sample in a study of T cells in Graves' hyperthyroidism and ophthalmopathy (dated by TCRdb to between 2019 and 2020). Library method: multiplex PCR. Instrument on record: Illumina HiSeq 2000. The TCR beta CDR3 regions were amplified from RNA transcripts. For the first round of RT-PCR on the TCR CDR3, the HTBI primer set was used together with the Qiagen OneStep RT-PCR kit. Using fastp at Q25 and MiXCR, TCRdb reprocessed the public reads and kept productive beta chains. For every CDR3 protein sequence, its rows merge into one entry that carries the most common genes and DNA. The sample yields a few hundred thousand distinct CDR3 sequences; around 14% were counted once. The ten most abundant clones make up around 6.6% of the sample. Specimen: blood. Receptors were obtained from a woman younger than 45 with Graves' hyperthyroidism.

J is TRBJ1-5 and V is TRBV6-1; TRBD1 matches 10 bases. The CDR3 loop spans 16 amino acids. Germline CDR1 and CDR2: MNHNS and SASEGT. J lost 2 bases, V lost 5 bases, and 6 bases had no gene match. In DNA form, the CDR3 reads TGTGCCAGCAGTCAAGGGACAGGGGACGGCAATCAGCCCCAGCATTTT. Translation gives CASSQGTGDGNQPQHF.

There are many counts of this clonotype. The chain carries TRBV20-1 and TRBJ2-1; a weak D match, TRBD2 (7 bases). Germline loops: CDR1 DFQATT, CDR2 SNEGSKA (reference sequence). The CDR3 sequence is 16 residues long. The V end lost 6 bases, the J end lost 8 bases, and 26 bases lay between the germline ends. CDR3 DNA: TGCAGTGCCGACGAGGGGGGGGTGGTGGGGAAGGATGAGCAGTTCTTC. Translating gives CSADEGGVVGKDEQFF.

In its sample, this clonotype was seen many times. The chain couples TRBV11-2 to TRBJ2-7, with 7 bases matching TRBD1. The CDR3 extends over 16 amino acids. The ends lost 3 bases at V and 3 bases at J; junction bases unmatched: 11. Germline loops: CDR1 SGHAT, CDR2 FQNNGV. CDR3 loop: CASSFLTPTGLYEQYF. CDR3 DNA: TGTGCCAGCAGCTTCCTTACCCCGACAGGGCTCTACGAGCAGTACTTC.

The V and J genes are TRBV16 and TRBJ1-2; unclear D gene. The CDR3 has 12 amino acids. Germline V gives CDR1 KGHSY, CDR2 FQNENV. Trimming removed 3 bases at V and 8 bases at J, with 10 bases between. The CDR3 coding sequence is TGTGCCAGCAGCCAGAACAGCCACGGCTACACCTTC. Translating gives CASSQNSHGYTF.

The chain recombines TRBV4-3 with TRBJ2-1, with TRBD2 identical over 8 bases. The CDR3 consists of 15 residues. Germline V gene lookup returns CDR1 LGHNA and CDR2 YSLEER. Trimming cost V 4 bases and J 3 bases; bases outside gene matches: 5. For the CDR3, the DNA is TGCGCCAGCAGCCGGGTAGCGGGGAGCTACAATGAGCAGTTCTTC. Translating gives CASSRVAGSYNEQFF.

This clonotype was counted a few times. This sequence joins TRBV24-1 and TRBJ2-1; 7 bases agree with TRBD2. This CDR3 region has 15 residues. Per the germline V gene, CDR1 is KGHDR and CDR2 is SFDVKD. V was clipped by 5 bases and J by 3 bases; unmatched bases: 6. The CDR3 spells CATSGLADNYNEQFF. The DNA for the CDR3 is TGTGCCACCAGTGGGCTAGCGGACAACTACAATGAGCAGTTCTTC.

For this clonotype: Germline is not matched at one junction end, which may reflect a read error. The V gene is TRBV5-1, the J gene TRBJ2-3; TRBD2 agrees at 13 bases. Per germline, CDR1 SGHRS and CDR2 YFSETQ. The CDR3 spans 16 residues. The CDR3 loop is CASSRLAGGPGDTQYF. The CDR3 DNA follows: TGTGCCAGCAGCCGACTAGCGGGAGGCCCAGGGGATACGCAGTATTTT.

This clonotype was recorded at least ten times. This chain links TRBV10-3 with TRBJ2-7; tentative D call: TRBD1 (6 bases). The CDR3 spans 15 residues. Trimming stripped 4 bases from V and 3 bases from J, with 16 bases between. Germline values: CDR1 ENHRY, CDR2 SYGVKD. The CDR3 spells CAISGFGQSIYEQYF. DNA for the CDR3: TGTGCCATCAGTGGGTTTGGACAGTCCATCTACGAGCAGTACTTC.

The chain joins TRBV3-1 to TRBJ1-2; tentative D call: TRBD1 (6 bases). The germline V and J ends were trimmed by 5 bases and 2 bases, with 15 bases remaining between them. Germline-derived CDR1 and CDR2 are LGHDT and YNNKEL (reference sequence). This CDR3 region has 15 residues. The CDR3 nucleotides are TGTGCCAGCAGCGTAGCATGGACAGCGAACTATGGCTACACCTTC. Its translation: CASSVAWTANYGYTF.

The CDR3 spells CASSLALTSYEQYF. CDR3 DNA: TGCGCCAGCAGCTTGGCCTTGACGTCCTACGAGCAGTACTTC. The rearrangement joins TRBV5-1 to TRBJ2-7; no firm D call. Trimming cost V 0 bases and J 1 base, with 8 bases left between them. The germline V gene has CDR1 SGHRS and CDR2 YFSETQ. There are 14 residues in the CDR3.

This clonotype was picked up a small number of times. V and J are TRBV12-3 or TRBV12-4 and TRBJ2-3, with TRBD2 matching over 7 bases. J gave up 0 bases and V 9 bases, and 6 bases lay outside the gene matches. This CDR3 is built from 14 residues. The CDR3 bases are TGTGCCAGTCGGGGGGTGTCTAGCACAGATACGCAGTATTTT. Translating it yields CASRGVSSTDTQYF.

The chain combines TRBV6-1 with TRBJ1-2; maybe TRBD1 (6 bases). CDR3 length: 13 residues. Germline V gene lookup returns CDR1 MNHNS and CDR2 SASEGT. V lost 6 bases to trimming and J lost 1 base, with 9 bases between them. The CDR3 nucleotides read TGTGCCAGCAGGATGGACAGTAACTATGGCTACACCTTC. Amino acids: CASRMDSNYGYTF.

This clonotype has at least ten counts. CDR3 DNA sequence: TGTGCCAGCAGTTCTCACGATTACGAGCAGTACTTC. This translates into CASSSHDYEQYF. The chain recombines TRBV6-2 or TRBV6-3 with TRBJ2-7; D is ambiguous. This CDR3 spans 12 amino acids. With 4 bases removed from V and 4 bases from J, the gap between germline ends came to 8 bases. The germline V gene has CDR1 MNHEY and CDR2 SVGEGT.

J is TRBJ2-1 and V is TRBV20-1; 13 nucleotides match TRBD2. After removal of 5 bases from V and 0 bases from J, the junction contained 7 bases not matched to a gene. The CDR3 has 17 residues. Germline V gene data show CDR1 as DFQATT and CDR2 as SNEGSKA (reference sequence). Written as DNA, the CDR3 is TGCAGTGCTGACTCCGGACTAGCGGGAGACTCCTACAATGAGCAGTTCTTC. Its protein is CSADSGLAGDSYNEQFF.

The chain has TRBV7-3 and TRBJ1-2, with unresolved D. Trimming took 5 bases from V and 3 from J, leaving 10 bases between them. There are 13 residues in the CDR3. CDR1 and CDR2 from the germline V gene are SGHTA and FQGTGA. The CDR3 DNA sequence: TGTGCCAGCAGCCAAGGGAGGCACTATGGCTACACCTTC. Protein product: CASSQGRHYGYTF.

This clonotype was seen only a few times. V usage is TRBV4-1 and J usage is TRBJ2-7; 8 bases match TRBD1. V dropped 2 bases and J dropped 2; count of bases not matched to a gene: 5. The length of the CDR3 is 15 residues. Germline CDR1 MGHRA, CDR2 YSYEKL. The CDR3 coding sequence is TGCGCCAGCAGCCAAACCGGGACAGGAGCCTACGAGCAGTACTTC. It is translated as CASSQTGTGAYEQYF.

This clonotype appeared a single time. It may be a read error: a sequence one base away is much more abundant. Likely a read error: the CDR3 ends without its conserved phenylalanine or tryptophan. The chain employs TRBV11-3 and TRBJ2-1, with 8 bases matching TRBD1. The CDR3 extends over 15 amino acids. Germline CDR1 is SGHNT and CDR2 is YENEEA. V shed 2 bases, J shed 5 bases, and the junction held 5 bases outside the gene matches. The CDR3 loop reads CASSLRQGANNEQFS. The CDR3 DNA is TGTGCCAGCAGCTTAAGGCAGGGGGCGAACAATGAGCAGTTCTCC.

The chain links TRBV13 to TRBJ2-2; 10 nucleotides align to TRBD1. CDR1 and CDR2 (germline): PRHDT, FYEKMQ (reference sequence). V lost 0 bases and J lost 9; bases outside the gene matches: 7. CDR3 length: 16 amino acids. In DNA form, the CDR3 reads TGTGCCAGCAGCTTAGGTGGGACAGGGGCGCTCCGGGAGCTGTTTTTT. Residues: CASSLGGTGALRELFF.

This clonotype was counted at least ten times. The chain carries TRBV28 and TRBJ2-4; weak D call: TRBD1 (6 bases). This CDR3 contains 14 residues. V gave up 6 bases and J gave up 3 bases, with 12 bases separating them. Looked up from germline, CDR1 is MDHEN and CDR2 is SYDVKM. The CDR3 bases are TGTGCCAGCAGGCAGGGGATCGGCAAAAACATTCAGTACTTC. Protein sequence: CASRQGIGKNIQYF.

This clonotype was counted many times. The V gene is TRBV7-3, the J gene TRBJ2-1, with D possibly TRBD2 on 5 matching bases. Germline assignment: CDR1 SGHTA and CDR2 FQGTGA. This CDR3 has 15 residues. The V and J ends lost 5 bases and 3 bases respectively, with 14 bases between them. The CDR3 DNA follows: TGTGCCAGCAGCCTGTTAAGCGGCTACTACAATGAGCAGTTCTTC. It is translated as CASSLLSGYYNEQFF. The variable domain in full, completed from reference TRBV7-3 and TRBJ2-1, reads GAGVSQTPSNKVTEKGKYVELRCDPISGHTALYWYRQSLGQGPEFLIYFQGTGAADDSGLPNDRFFAVRPEGSVSTLKIQRTERGDSAVYLCASSLLSGYYNEQFFGPGTRLTVL.

This clonotype was observed many times. This chain connects TRBV10-3 to TRBJ2-5; 8 positions agree with TRBD2. CDR1 and CDR2 (germline): ENHRY, SYGVKD. The CDR3 totals 14 residues. V was clipped by 3 bases and J by 3 bases; unmatched bases: 3. The CDR3 loop reads CAISDGTSKETQYF. CDR3 in DNA: TGTGCCATCAGTGACGGGACTAGTAAAGAGACCCAGTACTTC.

The sample holds many counts of this clonotype. The chain is built from TRBV3-1 and TRBJ1-5; D uncertain. The CDR3 is 13 amino acids. Germline assignment: CDR1 LGHDT and CDR2 YNNKEL (reference sequence). V was pared by 5 bases and J by 6 bases, with 11 bases between. The CDR3 loop is CASSGSAGQPQHF. CDR3 nucleotides: TGTGCCAGCAGCGGAAGTGCGGGTCAGCCCCAGCATTTT. Using reference TRBV3-1 and TRBJ1-5 for the parts outside the CDR3, the full variable domain is DTAVSQTPKYLVTQMGNDKSIKCEQNLGHDTMYWYKQDSKKFLKIMFSYNNKELIINETVPNRFSPKSPDKAHLNLHINSLELGDSAVYFCASSGSAGQPQHFGDGTRLSIL.

This clonotype has only a few counts. CDR3 sequence reads: CATSDRETQYF. The CDR3 region has the DNA TGTGCCACCAGTGATCGAGAGACCCAGTACTTC. The V gene is TRBV24-1, the J gene TRBJ2-5; D is unresolved. Germline V gene lookup returns CDR1 KGHDR and CDR2 SFDVKD. CDR3 length: 11 residues. Trimming pared 3 bases from V and 4 bases from J, leaving 2 bases between.

This clonotype was observed at least ten times. The V gene is TRBV3-1, the J gene TRBJ2-1; TRBD2 might be the D (6 bases). The CDR3 spans 14 residues. Germline lookup yields CDR1 LGHDT and CDR2 YNNKEL (reference sequence). V gave up 2 bases and J gave up 7 bases, with 12 bases separating them. The CDR3 sequence: CASSQFRGSNEQFF. The DNA of the CDR3 is TGTGCCAGCAGCCAATTCCGGGGGAGTAATGAGCAGTTCTTC.

This clonotype was picked up many times. The chain recombines TRBV2 with TRBJ2-7, with 7 nucleotides matching TRBD2. This CDR3 is 15 amino acids long. Germline trimming cut 10 bases from V and 2 bases from J; bases unmatched to any gene: 14. Germline V gene lookup returns CDR1 SNHLY and CDR2 FYNNEI. Here the CDR3 reads CANKAGLDGTYEQYF. Written as DNA, the CDR3 is TGTGCCAACAAAGCGGGGTTGGACGGGACCTACGAGCAGTACTTC.

In its sample, this clonotype was seen many times. The chain joins TRBV11-1 to TRBJ2-7; D tentatively fits TRBD1 or TRBD2 (5 bases each). The CDR3 extends over 14 amino acids. The germline V gene has CDR1 SGHAT and CDR2 FQDESV (reference sequence). V lost 0 bases to trimming and J lost 6 bases, with 12 bases between them. The CDR3 spells CASSLALDGTEQYF. The CDR3 bases are TGTGCCAGCAGCTTAGCGCTGGACGGGACCGAGCAGTACTTC.

This clonotype was detected ten times or more. The J gene is TRBJ2-3, the V gene TRBV7-2; D remains ambiguous. Trimming took 3 bases from V and 1 from J, leaving 5 bases between them. From germline, CDR1 is SGHTA and CDR2 FQGNSA. This CDR3 is 13 amino acids long. In DNA, the CDR3 is TGTGCCAGCAGCTTGCAGTGCACAGATACGCAGTATTTT. It is translated as CASSLQCTDTQYF.